This T cell receptor beta chain stems from a study of T cells after yellow fever vaccination. MiXCR was run by TCRdb on the 5' RACE reads, yielding one entry per CDR3 protein. The table has a few hundred thousand distinct CDR3 sequences, 6.8% seen once. V was clipped by 5 bases and J by 2 bases; unmatched bases: 3. The CDR3 consists of 13 residues. CDR1 is DFQATT and CDR2 is SNEGSKA in the germline V gene (reference sequence). The sequence came from a man aged 18 to 29 who received the YFV17D yellow fever vaccine. The chain recombines TRBV20-1 with TRBJ2-3; 8 positions agree with TRBD2. This specimen consisted of PBMCs, obtained approximately 47 days after the first yellow fever vaccination. The CDR3 spells CSARSGVTDTQYF. The CDR3 bases are TGCAGTGCTCGTAGCGGGGTCACAGATACGCAGTATTTT.